Included here is one T cell receptor (beta chain) sequence, with context. The record originates from a study of blood T cell repertoires in COVID-19. Study context: T cells, B-cell-depleted T cells, or PBMCs provided the cDNA or gDNA that served as material.

In the source study's methods: Amplified reference gene primers provided the basis for estimating nucleated cell counts. The table came from immunoSEQ multiplex PCR; TCRdb's copy has only in-frame clones and leaves some out. That table gives V, J and clone size, and the DNA gave D and trimming. The sample contains over 70,000 clones, around 84% of which appear only once. This TCR came from a man aged 60 to 69 with COVID-19, enrolled during active disease. The sequenced sample consisted of peripheral blood.

The CDR3 is CAWGRDRGKVGYTF. The CDR3 DNA is TGTGCCTGGGGGAGGGACAGGGGAAAGGTCGGCTACACCTTC. V is TRBV30 and J is TRBJ1-2, with 10 bases matching TRBD1. The germline CDR1 and CDR2 sequences are GTSNPN and SVGIG (reference sequence). This CDR3 is 14 amino acids long. The junction had 11 bases not matched to a gene; V was cut back by 5 bases and J by 8 bases.